The rows below give T cell receptor beta chains drawn from one sample of a study of vaccination and CD4 T cells after COVID-19. These TCRs are of unknown antigen specificity. TCRdb re-derived calls from the PCR reads in MiXCR, one entry per CDR3 protein. The sample contains some 15,000 distinct CDR3 sequences, roughly 50% of which appear only once. The source material was CD4+ T cells from blood, cultured in vitro, sampled before SARS-CoV-2 vaccination. The origin of the receptors is a human donor who had recovered from COVID-19. CDR3s include the opening cysteine and the closing phenylalanine or tryptophan. D genes are given only for firm matches. Rows give clone size only sometimes, using once, few, many, or a class for an expanded clone.

J gene,V gene,D gene,clone size,CDR3 protein,CDR3 DNA
TRBJ1-5,TRBV20-1,-,few,CSASAGITTWQPQHF,TGCAGTGCTAGCGCCGGCATTACAACCTGGCAGCCCCAGCATTTT
TRBJ1-6,TRBV6-5,-,-,CASSWLGSYNSPLHF,TGTGCCAGCAGTTGGCTTGGGTCCTATAATTCACCCCTCCACTTT
TRBJ1-1,TRBV18,-,-,CASSPPSGRAFF,TGTGCCAGCTCACCACCGTCGGGAAGGGCTTTCTTT
TRBJ1-1,TRBV6-5,-,medium-sized,CASSSLSGRAVTEAFF,TGTGCCAGCAGTTCTCTGTCGGGCAGGGCCGTTACTGAAGCTTTCTTT
TRBJ1-2,TRBV19,-,-,CASWSNYGYTF,TGTGCCAGTTGGAGTAACTATGGCTACACCTTC
TRBJ1-1,TRBV11-2,-,-,CASSPPGGSLSFF,TGTGCCAGCAGCCCACCCGGCGGCAGTTTAAGCTTCTTT
TRBJ1-1,TRBV20-1,-,-,CSVFLSGQANTEAFF,TGCAGCGTTTTTTTGTCGGGACAAGCGAACACTGAAGCTTTCTTT
TRBJ1-5,TRBV7-2,-,-,CASSLYLINQPQRF,TGTGCCAGCAGCTTATATTTGATCAATCAGCCCCAGCGTTTT
TRBJ2-2,TRBV20-1,-,-,CSAPPGGPNTGELFF,TGCAGTGCTCCCCCCGGTGGGCCGAACACCGGGGAGCTGTTTTTT
TRBJ2-3,TRBV20-1,-,-,CSAPASSGVSTDTQYF,TGCAGTGCTCCCGCCTCATCGGGAGTATCCACAGATACGCAGTATTTT
TRBJ1-5,TRBV19,-,-,CTSSIRGPYQPQHF,TGTACCAGTAGTATACGGGGGCCCTATCAGCCCCAGCATTTT
TRBJ1-1,TRBV7-9,-,-,CASSLSVRNTEAFF,TGTGCCAGCAGCTTATCGGTGCGAAACACTGAAGCTTTCTTT
TRBJ1-5,TRBV12-3/TRBV12-4,-,once,CASSLGINQPQHF,TGTGCCAGCAGTTTGGGCATAAATCAGCCCCAGCATTTT
TRBJ1-5,TRBV19,TRBD1,-,CASSNPTGESNQPQHF,TGTGCCAGTAGTAACCCGACAGGGGAGAGCAATCAGCCCCAGCATTTT
TRBJ2-7,TRBV28,TRBD1,-,CASRRQGMGYEQYF,TGTGCCAGCAGGAGACAGGGGATGGGTTACGAGCAGTACTTC
TRBJ1-5,TRBV20-1,-,few,CSAPISDSNQPQHF,TGCAGTGCTCCAATTTCGGATAGCAATCAGCCCCAGCATTTT
TRBJ1-1,TRBV6-5,-,-,CASSYRLDGTEAFF,TGTGCCAGCAGTTACCGTCTGGATGGGACTGAAGCTTTCTTT
TRBJ2-1,TRBV2,TRBD2,once,CASRTSGSYNEQFF,TGTGCCAGCAGGACTAGCGGTTCCTACAATGAGCAGTTCTTC